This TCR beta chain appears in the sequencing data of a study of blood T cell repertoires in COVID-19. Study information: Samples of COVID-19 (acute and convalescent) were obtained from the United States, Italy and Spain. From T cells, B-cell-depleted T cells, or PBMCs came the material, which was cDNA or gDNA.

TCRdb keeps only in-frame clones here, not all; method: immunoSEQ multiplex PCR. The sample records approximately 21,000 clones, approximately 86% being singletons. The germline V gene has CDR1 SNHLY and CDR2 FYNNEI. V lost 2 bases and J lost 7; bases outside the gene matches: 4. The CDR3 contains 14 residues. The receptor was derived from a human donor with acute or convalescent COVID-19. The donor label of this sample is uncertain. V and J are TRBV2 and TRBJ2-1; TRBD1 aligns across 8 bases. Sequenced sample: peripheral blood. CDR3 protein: CASSERTGRNEQFF. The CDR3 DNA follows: TGTGCCAGCAGTGAAAGGACAGGGAGGAATGAGCAGTTCTTC.